These 3 T cell receptor beta chains share one sample of origin, sequenced in a study of blood T cell repertoires in COVID-19. Using immunoSEQ multiplex PCR, the repertoire was profiled, and TCRdb retains in-frame clones only, with some absent. Here the sample spans about 150,000 clones, around 82% being singletons. Sequenced sample: peripheral blood. These TCRs come from a human donor with acute or convalescent COVID-19. The donor label of this sample is uncertain.

The V and J genes are TRBV18 and TRBJ1-1; 7 nucleotides align to TRBD1. With 5 bases clipped from V and 0 bases from J, the junction kept 12 bases outside the gene matches. This CDR3 has 17 residues. Germline lookup yields CDR1 KGHSH and CDR2 LQKENI. The CDR3 loop is CASSTRPDRPVNTEAFF. As DNA, the CDR3 is TGTGCCAGCTCAACCCGGCCGGACAGGCCCGTGAACACTGAAGCTTTCTTT.

The J gene is TRBJ2-5, the V gene TRBV5-1; the match to TRBD1 covers 7 bases. Looked up from germline, CDR1 is SGHRS and CDR2 is YFSETQ. The CDR3 is 14 residues long. V dropped 0 bases and J dropped 4; count of bases not matched to a gene: 3. CDR3 nucleotides: TGCGCCAGCAGCTTGGCGAGGGGGCGAGAGACCCAGTACTTC. Translated, it gives CASSLARGRETQYF.

This sequence joins TRBV4-1 and TRBJ2-7; TRBD1 matches 10 bases. The length of the CDR3 is 15 residues. Germline V CDR1 and CDR2: MGHRA, YSYEKL. V lost 2 bases and J lost 4; bases outside the gene matches: 5. CDR3 DNA: TGCGCCAGCAGCCAACAACCGGGACAGGGGTACGAGCAGTACTTC. This translates into CASSQQPGQGYEQYF.